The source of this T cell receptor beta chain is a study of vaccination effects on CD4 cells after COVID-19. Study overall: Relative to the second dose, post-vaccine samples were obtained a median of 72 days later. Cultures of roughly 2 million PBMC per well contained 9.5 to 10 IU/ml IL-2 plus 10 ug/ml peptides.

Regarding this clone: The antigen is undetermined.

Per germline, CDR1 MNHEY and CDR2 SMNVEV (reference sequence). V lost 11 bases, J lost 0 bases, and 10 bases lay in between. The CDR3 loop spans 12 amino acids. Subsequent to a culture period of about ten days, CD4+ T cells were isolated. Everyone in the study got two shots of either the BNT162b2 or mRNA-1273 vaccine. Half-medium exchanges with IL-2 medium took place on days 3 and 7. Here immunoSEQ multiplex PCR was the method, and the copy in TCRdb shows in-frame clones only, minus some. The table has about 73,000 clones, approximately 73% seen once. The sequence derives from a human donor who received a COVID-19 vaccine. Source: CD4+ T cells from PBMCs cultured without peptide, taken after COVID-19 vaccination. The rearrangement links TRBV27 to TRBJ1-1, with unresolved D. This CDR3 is CAAPLMNTEAFF. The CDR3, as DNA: TGTGCCGCGCCTTTAATGAACACTGAAGCTTTCTTT.